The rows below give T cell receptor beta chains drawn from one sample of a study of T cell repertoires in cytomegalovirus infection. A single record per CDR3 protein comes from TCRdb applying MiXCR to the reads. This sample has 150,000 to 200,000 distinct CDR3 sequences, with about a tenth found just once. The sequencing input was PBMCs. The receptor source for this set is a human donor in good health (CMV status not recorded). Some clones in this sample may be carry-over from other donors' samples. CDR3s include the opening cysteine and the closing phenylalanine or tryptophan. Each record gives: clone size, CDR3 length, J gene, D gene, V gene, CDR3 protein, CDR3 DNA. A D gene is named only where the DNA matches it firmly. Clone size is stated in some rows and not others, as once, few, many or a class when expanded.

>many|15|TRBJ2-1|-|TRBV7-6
CASSDPGIGVNEQFF
TGTGCCAGCAGCGATCCGGGAATCGGGGTGAATGAGCAGTTCTTC
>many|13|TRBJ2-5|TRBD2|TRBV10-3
CAIRPTSEETQYF
TGTGCCATCAGGCCGACTAGCGAAGAGACCCAGTACTTC
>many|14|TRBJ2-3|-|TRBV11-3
CASSLNEVADTQYF
TGTGCCAGCAGCTTAAATGAAGTGGCAGATACGCAGTATTTT
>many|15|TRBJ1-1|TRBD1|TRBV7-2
CASSKTGGLGPEAFF
TGTGCCAGCAGCAAAACAGGGGGCTTGGGTCCTGAAGCTTTCTTT
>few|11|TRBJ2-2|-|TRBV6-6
CASSSPGELFF
TGTGCCAGCAGTTCGCCCGGGGAGCTGTTTTTT
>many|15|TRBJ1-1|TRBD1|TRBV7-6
CASSPRTGISTEAFF
TGTGCCAGCAGTCCCCGGACAGGGATAAGCACTGAAGCTTTCTTT
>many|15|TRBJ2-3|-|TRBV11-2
CASSELALDTDTQYF
TGTGCCAGCAGCGAACTAGCCCTCGACACAGATACGCAGTATTTT
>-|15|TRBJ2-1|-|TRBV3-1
CASSQAGARYNEQFF
TGTGCCAGCAGCCAGGCGGGGGCCCGCTACAATGAGCAGTTCTTC
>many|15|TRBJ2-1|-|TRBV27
CASSSSAAWYNEQFF
TGTGCCAGCAGTTCTAGCGCGGCATGGTACAATGAGCAGTTCTTC
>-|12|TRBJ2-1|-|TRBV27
CASSFLNSEQFF
TGTGCCAGCAGTTTCTTAAATAGTGAGCAGTTCTTC
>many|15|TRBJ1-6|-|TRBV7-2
CASSGGGAGNSPLHF
TGTGCCAGCAGCGGAGGAGGGGCGGGCAATTCACCCCTCCACTTT
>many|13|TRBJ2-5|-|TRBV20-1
CSARDLNQETQYF
TGCAGTGCTAGAGATCTCAACCAAGAGACCCAGTACTTC
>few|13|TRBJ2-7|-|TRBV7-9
CASSQPGIGEQYF
TGTGCCAGCAGCCAACCGGGAATCGGCGAGCAGTACTTC
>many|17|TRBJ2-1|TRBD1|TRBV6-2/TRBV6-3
CASSFRDRIPPGNEQFF
TGTGCCAGCAGTTTCCGGGACAGGATCCCACCTGGGAATGAGCAGTTCTTC
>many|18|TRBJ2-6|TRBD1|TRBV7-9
CASSEPGQGASGANVLTF
TGTGCCAGCAGCGAACCGGGACAGGGGGCTTCTGGGGCCAACGTCCTGACTTTC
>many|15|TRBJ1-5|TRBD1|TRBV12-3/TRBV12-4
CASRTNRGGHQPQHF
TGTGCCAGCAGGACCAACAGAGGGGGCCATCAGCCCCAGCATTTT
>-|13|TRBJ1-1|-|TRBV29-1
CSGQTGFDTEAFF
TGCAGCGGACAAACAGGGTTTGACACTGAAGCTTTCTTT
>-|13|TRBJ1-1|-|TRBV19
CASSTAVDTEAFF
TGTGCCAGTAGTACAGCCGTGGACACTGAAGCTTTCTTT
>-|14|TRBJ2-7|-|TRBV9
CASSVDNSPYEQYF
TGTGCCAGCAGCGTAGATAACAGTCCCTACGAGCAGTACTTC
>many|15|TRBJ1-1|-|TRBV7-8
CASSLVTGGGTEAFF
TGTGCCAGCAGCTTAGTAACGGGCGGGGGCACTGAAGCTTTCTTT
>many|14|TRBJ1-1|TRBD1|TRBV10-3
CAISGQGVNTEAFF
TGTGCCATCAGCGGACAGGGGGTGAACACTGAAGCTTTCTTT
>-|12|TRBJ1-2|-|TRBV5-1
CASSSSGPGYTF
TGCGCCAGCAGCTCGTCGGGCCCCGGCTACACCTTC
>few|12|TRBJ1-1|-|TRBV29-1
CSVDLGGPEAFF
TGCAGCGTTGATCTCGGCGGCCCTGAAGCTTTCTTT
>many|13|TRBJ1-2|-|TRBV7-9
CASSLALRNGYTF
TGTGCCAGCAGCTTAGCGCTTCGGAACGGCTACACCTTC
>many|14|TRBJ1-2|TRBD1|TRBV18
CASSPKPGQGAETF
TGTGCCAGCTCACCTAAACCGGGACAGGGGGCAGAGACCTTC
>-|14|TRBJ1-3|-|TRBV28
CASSLSPGENTIYF
TGTGCCAGCAGTTTATCGCCAGGGGAAAACACCATATATTTT
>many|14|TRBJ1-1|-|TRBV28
CASKAQGTNTEAFF
TGTGCCAGCAAAGCCCAGGGGACTAACACTGAAGCTTTCTTT
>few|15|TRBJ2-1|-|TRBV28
CASSSAGGVRNEQFF
TGTGCCAGCAGTTCTGCCGGCGGGGTTAGGAATGAGCAGTTCTTC
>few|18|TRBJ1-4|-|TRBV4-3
CASSHTALGGGHGEKLFF
TGCGCCAGCAGCCATACCGCTTTGGGCGGAGGGCATGGTGAAAAACTGTTTTTT
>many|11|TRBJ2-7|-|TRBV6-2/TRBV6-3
CASSQNYEQYF
TGTGCCAGCAGCCAAAACTACGAGCAGTACTTC
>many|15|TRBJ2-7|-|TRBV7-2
CASSGMLGVAYEQYF
TGTGCCAGCAGCGGAATGCTAGGGGTAGCCTACGAGCAGTACTTC
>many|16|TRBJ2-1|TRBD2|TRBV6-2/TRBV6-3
CASSYSRAGVINEQFF
TGTGCCAGCAGTTACTCGAGAGCGGGAGTAATCAATGAGCAGTTCTTC
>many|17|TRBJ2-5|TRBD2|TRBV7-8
CASSLWGTSGSEETQYF
TGTGCCAGCAGCTTATGGGGGACTAGCGGGAGTGAGGAGACCCAGTACTTC
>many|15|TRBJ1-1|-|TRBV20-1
CSAWDQGGASTEAFF
TGCAGTGCTTGGGACCAGGGAGGCGCGAGCACTGAAGCTTTCTTT
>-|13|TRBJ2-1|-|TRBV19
CASSIGTDNEQFF
TGTGCCAGTAGTATCGGGACTGACAATGAGCAGTTCTTC
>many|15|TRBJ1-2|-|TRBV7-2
CASSLEGLASYGYTF
TGTGCCAGCAGCTTAGAAGGCCTAGCTAGTTATGGCTACACCTTC
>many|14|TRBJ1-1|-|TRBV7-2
CASSLFGMNTEAFF
TGTGCCAGCAGCTTATTTGGGATGAACACTGAAGCTTTCTTT
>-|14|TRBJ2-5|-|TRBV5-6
CASRPGLGSETQYF
TGTGCCAGCAGACCAGGGTTGGGGTCGGAGACCCAGTACTTC
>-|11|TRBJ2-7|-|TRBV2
CASTAVYEQYF
TGTGCCAGCACTGCCGTCTACGAGCAGTACTTC
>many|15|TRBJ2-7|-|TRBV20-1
CSARRLAAEYTEQYF
TGCAGTGCTAGAAGGTTGGCAGCTGAGTATACCGAGCAGTACTTC
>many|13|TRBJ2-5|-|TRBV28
CASSPGSQETQYF
TGTGCCAGCAGTCCCGGGAGTCAAGAGACCCAGTACTTC
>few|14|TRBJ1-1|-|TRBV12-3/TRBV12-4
CASSQPQGYSEAFF
TGTGCCAGCAGCCAACCCCAAGGCTATTCTGAAGCTTTCTTT
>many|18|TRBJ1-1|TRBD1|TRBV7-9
CASRSSGTGPPWGTEAFF
TGTGCCAGCAGATCGTCCGGGACAGGTCCCCCTTGGGGCACTGAAGCTTTCTTT
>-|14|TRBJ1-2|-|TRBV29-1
CSVAAEPINYGYTF
TGCAGCGTTGCGGCAGAACCAATTAACTATGGCTACACCTTC
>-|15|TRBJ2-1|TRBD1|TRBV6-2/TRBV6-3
CASSKGQVIFNEQFF
TGTGCCAGCAGTAAAGGACAGGTAATTTTCAATGAGCAGTTCTTC
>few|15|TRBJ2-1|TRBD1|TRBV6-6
CASKGRDRDGNEQFF
TGTGCCAGCAAAGGAAGGGACAGGGACGGCAATGAGCAGTTCTTC
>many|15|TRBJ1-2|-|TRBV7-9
CASTAGTAMNYGYTF
TGTGCCAGCACGGCCGGGACCGCCATGAACTATGGCTACACCTTC
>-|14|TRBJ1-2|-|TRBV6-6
CASKAPGRDYGYTF
TGTGCCAGCAAAGCACCCGGGAGGGACTATGGCTACACCTTC
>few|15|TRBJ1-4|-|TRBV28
CASSFFFATNEKLFF
TGTGCCAGCAGTTTTTTCTTCGCAACTAATGAAAAACTGTTTTTT
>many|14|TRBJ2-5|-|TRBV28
CASSWSGAGETQYF
TGTGCCAGCAGTTGGTCAGGGGCAGGGGAGACCCAGTACTTC
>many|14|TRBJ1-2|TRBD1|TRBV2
CASSGIDRGLGYTF
TGTGCCAGCAGTGGGATAGACAGGGGGCTCGGCTACACCTTC
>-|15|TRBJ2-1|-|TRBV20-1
CSASQPGRNYNEQFF
TGCAGTGCTAGTCAGCCGGGACGCAACTACAATGAGCAGTTCTTC
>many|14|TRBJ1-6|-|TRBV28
CASSFIGSNSPLHF
TGTGCCAGCAGTTTCATCGGTTCTAATTCACCCCTCCACTTT